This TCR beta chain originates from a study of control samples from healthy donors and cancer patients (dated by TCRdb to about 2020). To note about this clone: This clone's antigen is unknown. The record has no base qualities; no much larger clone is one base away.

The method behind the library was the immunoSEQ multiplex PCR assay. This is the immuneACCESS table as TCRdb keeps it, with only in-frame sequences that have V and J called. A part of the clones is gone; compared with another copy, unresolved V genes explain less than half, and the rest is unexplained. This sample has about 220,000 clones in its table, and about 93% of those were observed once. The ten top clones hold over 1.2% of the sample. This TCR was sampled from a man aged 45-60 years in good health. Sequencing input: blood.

The CDR3 protein: CASSQGGQGIKTQYF. The DNA sequence reads TGCGCCAGCAGCCAAGGGGGACAGGGGATAAAGACCCAGTACTTC. The chain is assembled from TRBV4-1 and TRBJ2-5; 10 junctional bases match TRBD1. Measured from the cysteine to the phenylalanine, the CDR3 is 15 residues long. Only the CDR3 DNA stays, 45 bases, in frame from base 1. V has 1 base trimmed and J has 6 bases trimmed; junction bases matching no gene number 5. CDR1 and CDR2 are drawn from the germline V gene: MGHRA, YSYEKL.